This TCR beta chain derives from a study of T cell responses to AZD1222 COVID-19 vaccine. Overall study results and limits: Increased Spike-specific TCR breadth and depth were observed after two AZD1222 doses. Seropositive AZD1222 recipients at baseline numbered only 6 or 7. Distributed over spike, vaccine-associated CD4 TCRs predominated at 160-218 and 743-854.

This clone came up once. Its antigen remains unknown. The germline gives CDR1 MNHEY, CDR2 SVGAGI. V was trimmed by 2 bases and J by 0 bases, leaving 10 bases between them. The CDR3 is 15 residues long. Using immunoSEQ multiplex PCR, the repertoire was profiled, and TCRdb retains in-frame clones only, with some absent. The table shows 90,000 to 100,000 clones, with approximately 84% occurring only once. This sequence was found in an adult who received the AZD1222 COVID-19 vaccine. Source: peripheral blood, taken 28 days after the second AZD1222 dose. The chain combines TRBV6-5 with TRBJ1-1, with D unclear. The CDR3 nucleotides read TGTGCCAGCAGTTACGCCCAGACGGTGAACACTGAAGCTTTCTTT. Its translation is CASSYAQTVNTEAFF.